These 11 T cell receptor beta chains share one sample of origin, sequenced in a study of cytomegalovirus exposure and HLA in healthy donors. Amplification used 60 Vbeta primers and 13 Jbeta primers. TCRdb keeps only in-frame clones here, not all; method: immunoSEQ multiplex PCR. The sample comprises roughly 100,000 clones, roughly 71% of which are singletons, and 2.5% to 3% rests with the top ten. Specimen: PBMCs. The receptors were gathered from a male donor in good health and CMV-seropositive.

This chain connects TRBV5-1 to TRBJ2-3; possibly TRBD2 for D (5 bases). CDR1 SGHRS and CDR2 YFSETQ come from the germline V gene. Between the trimmed V and J ends, which lost 4 bases and 4 bases, there was a span of 7 bases. The CDR3 spans 12 residues. The chain's CDR3 is CASSQEADTQYF. The CDR3 bases are TGCGCCAGCAGCCAGGAGGCAGATACGCAGTATTTT. Based on the CDR3 plus reference TRBV5-1 and TRBJ2-3, the full variable domain is KAGVTQTPRYLIKTRGQQVTLSCSPISGHRSVSWYQQTPGQGLQFLFEYFSETQRNKGNFPGRFSGRQFSNSRSEMNVSTLELGDSALYLCASSQEADTQYFGPGTRLTVL.

The rearrangement joins TRBV2 to TRBJ1-6; D might be TRBD1 (6 bases). Trimming pared 8 bases from V and 5 bases from J, leaving 16 bases between. Per germline, CDR1 SNHLY and CDR2 FYNNEI. The CDR3 covers 15 residues. CDR3 in amino acids: CASGEGQTNNSPLHF. The CDR3 bases are TGTGCCAGCGGGGAAGGACAGACAAATAATTCACCCCTCCACTTT.

The chain combines TRBV9 with TRBJ1-2, with a possible D match to TRBD1 (5 bases). The CDR3 runs to 13 residues. V shed 3 bases and J shed 1 base, with 7 bases lying between them. The germline CDR1 and CDR2 sequences are SGDLS and YYNGEE. CDR3: CASSAGGNYGYTF. DNA for the CDR3: TGTGCCAGCAGCGCCGGGGGTAACTATGGCTACACCTTC.

This clone occurred a few times. This chain links TRBV29-1 with TRBJ2-3; possibly TRBD1 for D (5 bases). V was pared by 8 bases and J by 4 bases, with 13 bases between. The CDR3 consists of 12 residues. Germline V gene sequence: CDR1 SQVTM, CDR2 ANQGSEA. For the CDR3, the DNA is TGCAGCTTCAGACAGCAGGCAGATACGCAGTATTTT. The encoded protein is CSFRQQADTQYF.

The V call is TRBV5-1, the J call TRBJ2-1; TRBD1 might be the D (5 bases). Looked up from germline, CDR1 is SGHRS and CDR2 is YFSETQ. The ends were cut back, 1 base at V and 4 bases at J, with 15 bases in the middle. The CDR3 spans 16 residues. CDR3 loop: CASSLLVWGSYNEQFF. The CDR3 region has the DNA TGCGCCAGCAGCTTGTTGGTCTGGGGCTCTTACAATGAGCAGTTCTTC.

This chain joins TRBV18 and TRBJ1-1; TRBD1 agrees at 9 bases. The ends lost 0 bases at V and 1 base at J; junction bases unmatched: 9. CDR3 length: 18 amino acids. The germline V gene encodes CDR1 KGHSH and CDR2 LQKENI. The CDR3 sequence: CASSPPNSGTGRNTEAFF. The CDR3 DNA reads TGTGCCAGCTCACCACCAAATTCAGGGACAGGGAGGAACACTGAAGCTTTCTTT.

This sequence joins TRBV6-6 and TRBJ1-1; no clear D gene. The germline V and J ends were trimmed by 5 bases and 1 base, with 11 bases remaining between them. This CDR3 has 14 amino acids. Germline V lookup: CDR1 MNHNY, CDR2 SVGAGI (reference sequence). The CDR3 is CASSTREGNTEAFF. DNA for the CDR3: TGTGCCAGCAGTACGAGGGAGGGGAACACTGAAGCTTTCTTT.

A single count supports this clone. The rearrangement links TRBV4-2 to TRBJ2-1; a possible D gene is TRBD1 (6 bases). CDR1 and CDR2 from the germline V gene are LGHNA and YNFKEQ. The CDR3 contains 13 residues. Trimming left V 3 bases short and J 4 bases short, with 7 bases between. The CDR3 sequence is CASSHGQYNEQFF. As DNA, the CDR3 is TGTGCCAGCAGCCATGGACAGTACAATGAGCAGTTCTTC.

The CDR3 protein is CASSQEVANTEAFF. The CDR3 DNA reads TGTGCCAGCAGCCAAGAGGTAGCGAACACTGAAGCTTTCTTT. The J gene is TRBJ1-1, the V gene TRBV4-2, with unresolved D. V was pared by 0 bases and J by 1 base, with 6 bases between. The CDR3 sequence is 14 residues long. Germline CDR1 is LGHNA and CDR2 is YNFKEQ.

This chain uses TRBV2 with TRBJ2-2, with D possibly matching TRBD1 (6 bases). The CDR3 totals 15 residues. From germline, CDR1 is SNHLY and CDR2 FYNNEI. V dropped 3 bases and J dropped 1 base, with 9 bases sitting between them. The CDR3 loop reads CASSETGQNTGELFF. The CDR3 DNA sequence: TGTGCCAGCAGTGAGACAGGCCAGAACACCGGGGAGCTGTTTTTT.

The rearrangement links TRBV5-1 to TRBJ1-1; TRBD1 is a possible D gene (5 bases). Per germline, CDR1 SGHRS and CDR2 YFSETQ. The CDR3 is made up of 12 amino acids. With 5 bases removed from V and 8 bases from J, the gap between germline ends came to 13 bases. The CDR3 loop reads CASSRDSPEAFF. The CDR3 region has the DNA TGCGCCAGCAGTCGTGACAGTCCCGAAGCTTTCTTT.